The sequence of this T cell receptor beta chain was determined in a study of blood T cell repertoires in COVID-19. Study in general: Donors in the United States, Italy and Spain gave samples during acute or convalescent COVID-19. Nucleic acid was either cDNA or gDNA, and it came from T cells, B-cell-depleted T cells, or PBMCs.

In the original analysis: Reference gene primer amplification gave estimated nucleated cell counts. Measured with immunoSEQ multiplex PCR; TCRdb has only the in-frame clones, and not every one. That table is the source of V, J and clone size, and D and trimming were worked out from the DNA. The sample records about 100,000 clones, 90% being singletons. This CDR3 has 14 amino acids. In germline, CDR1 is SGHTA, CDR2 FQGNSA. V dropped 5 bases and J dropped 2 bases, with 13 bases sitting between them. Those enrolled in Seattle joined during active infection and were followed longitudinally afterward. The clonotype originates from a man between 18 and 35 years old with COVID-19, enrolled during active disease. The sample consisted of peripheral blood. The chain links TRBV7-2 to TRBJ2-7, with a possible D match to TRBD2 (6 bases). The CDR3 spells CASSRQTSTYEQYF. The DNA of the CDR3 is TGTGCCAGCAGCCGCCAGACTAGTACCTACGAGCAGTACTTC.